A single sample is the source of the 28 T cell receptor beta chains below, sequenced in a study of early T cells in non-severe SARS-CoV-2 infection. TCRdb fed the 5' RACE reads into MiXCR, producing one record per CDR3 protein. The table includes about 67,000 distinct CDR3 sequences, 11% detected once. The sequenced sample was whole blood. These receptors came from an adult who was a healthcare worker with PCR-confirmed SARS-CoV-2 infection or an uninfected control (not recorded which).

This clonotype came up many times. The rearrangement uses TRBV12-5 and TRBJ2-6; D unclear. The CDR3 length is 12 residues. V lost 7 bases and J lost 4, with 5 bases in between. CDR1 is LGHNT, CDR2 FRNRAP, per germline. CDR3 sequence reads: CASALGANVLTF. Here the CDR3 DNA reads TGTGCTAGTGCCCTAGGGGCCAACGTCCTGACTTTC.

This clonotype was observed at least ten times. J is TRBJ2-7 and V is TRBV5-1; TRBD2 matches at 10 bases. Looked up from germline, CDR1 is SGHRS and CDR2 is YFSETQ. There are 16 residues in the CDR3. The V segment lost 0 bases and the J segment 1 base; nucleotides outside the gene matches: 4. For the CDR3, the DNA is TGCGCCAGCAGCTTGGCCAAGACTAGCGGGTCCTACGAGCAGTACTTC. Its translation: CASSLAKTSGSYEQYF. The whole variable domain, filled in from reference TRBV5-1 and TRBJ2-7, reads KAGVTQTPRYLIKTRGQQVTLSCSPISGHRSVSWYQQTPGQGLQFLFEYFSETQRNKGNFPGRFSGRQFSNSRSEMNVSTLELGDSALYLCASSLAKTSGSYEQYFGPGTRLTVT.

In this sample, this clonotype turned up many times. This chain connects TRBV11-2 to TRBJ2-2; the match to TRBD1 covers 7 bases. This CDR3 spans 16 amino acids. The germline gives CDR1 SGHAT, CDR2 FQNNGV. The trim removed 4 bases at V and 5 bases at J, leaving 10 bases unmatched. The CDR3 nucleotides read TGTGCCAGCAGCTACTCCGGGACAGTCCGTACCGGGGAGCTGTTTTTT. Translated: CASSYSGTVRTGELFF.

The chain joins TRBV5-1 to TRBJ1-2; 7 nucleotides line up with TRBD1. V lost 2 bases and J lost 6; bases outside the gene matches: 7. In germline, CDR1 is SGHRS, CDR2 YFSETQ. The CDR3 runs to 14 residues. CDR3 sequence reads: CASSLTTGDDGYTF. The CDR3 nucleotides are TGCGCCAGCAGCTTAACCACAGGGGACGATGGCTACACCTTC.

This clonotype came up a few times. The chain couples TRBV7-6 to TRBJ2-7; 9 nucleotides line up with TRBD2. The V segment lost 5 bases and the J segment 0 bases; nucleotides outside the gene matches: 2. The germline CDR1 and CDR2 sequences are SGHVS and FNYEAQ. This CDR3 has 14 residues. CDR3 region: CASSPTSGSYEQYF. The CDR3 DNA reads TGTGCCAGCAGCCCGACTAGCGGCTCCTACGAGCAGTACTTC. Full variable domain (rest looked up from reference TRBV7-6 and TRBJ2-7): GAGVSQSPRYKVTKRGQDVALRCDPISGHVSLYWYRQALGQGPEFLTYFNYEAQQDKSGLPNDRFSAERPEGSISTLTIQRTEQRDSAMYRCASSPTSGSYEQYFGPGTRLTVT.

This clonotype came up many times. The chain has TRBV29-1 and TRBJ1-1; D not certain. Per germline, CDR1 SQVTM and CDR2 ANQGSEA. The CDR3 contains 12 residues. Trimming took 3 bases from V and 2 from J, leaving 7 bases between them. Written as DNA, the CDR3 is TGCAGCGTTGAGGATCCTAACACTGAAGCTTTCTTT. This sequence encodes CSVEDPNTEAFF.

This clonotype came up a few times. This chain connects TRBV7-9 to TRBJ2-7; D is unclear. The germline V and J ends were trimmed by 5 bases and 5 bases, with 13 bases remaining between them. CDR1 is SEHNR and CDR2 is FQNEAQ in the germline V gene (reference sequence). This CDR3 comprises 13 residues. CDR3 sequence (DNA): TGTGCCAGCAGCCCCTGGGGAAGGGACGAGCAGTACTTC. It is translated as CASSPWGRDEQYF.

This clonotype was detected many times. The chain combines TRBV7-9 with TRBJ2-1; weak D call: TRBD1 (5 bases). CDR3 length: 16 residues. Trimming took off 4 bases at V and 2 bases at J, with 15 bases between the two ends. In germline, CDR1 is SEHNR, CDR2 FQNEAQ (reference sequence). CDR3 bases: TGTGCCAGCAGCTCACCGCGGCAGGGTCCCTACAATGAGCAGTTCTTC. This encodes CASSSPRQGPYNEQFF.

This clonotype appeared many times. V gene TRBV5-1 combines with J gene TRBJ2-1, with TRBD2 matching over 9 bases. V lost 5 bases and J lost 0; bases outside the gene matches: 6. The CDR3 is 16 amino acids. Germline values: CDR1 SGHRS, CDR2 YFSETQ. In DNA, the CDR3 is TGCGCCAGCAGACTGGGACTAGCCGGCTCCTACAATGAGCAGTTCTTC. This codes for CASRLGLAGSYNEQFF.

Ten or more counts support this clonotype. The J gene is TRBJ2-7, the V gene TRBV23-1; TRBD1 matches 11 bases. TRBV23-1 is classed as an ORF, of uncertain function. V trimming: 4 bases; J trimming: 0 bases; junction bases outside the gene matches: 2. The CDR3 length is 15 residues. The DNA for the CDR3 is TGCGCCAGCAGTCCCGGGACAGGGGGCTCCTACGAGCAGTACTTC. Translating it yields CASSPGTGGSYEQYF.

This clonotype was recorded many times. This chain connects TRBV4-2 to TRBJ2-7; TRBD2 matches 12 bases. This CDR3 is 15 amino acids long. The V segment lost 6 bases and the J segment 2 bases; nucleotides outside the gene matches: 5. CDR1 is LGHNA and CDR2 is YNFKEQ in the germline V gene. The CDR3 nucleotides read TGTGCCAGCAGAAACGGACTAGCGGGGCCCTACGAGCAGTACTTC. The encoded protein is CASRNGLAGPYEQYF.

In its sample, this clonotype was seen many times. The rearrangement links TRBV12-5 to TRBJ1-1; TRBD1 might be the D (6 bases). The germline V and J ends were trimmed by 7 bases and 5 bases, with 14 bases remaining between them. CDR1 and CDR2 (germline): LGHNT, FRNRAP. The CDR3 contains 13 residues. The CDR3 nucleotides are TGTGCTAGTGCCCCAGGGGCAGGAACTGAAGCTTTCTTT. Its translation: CASAPGAGTEAFF.

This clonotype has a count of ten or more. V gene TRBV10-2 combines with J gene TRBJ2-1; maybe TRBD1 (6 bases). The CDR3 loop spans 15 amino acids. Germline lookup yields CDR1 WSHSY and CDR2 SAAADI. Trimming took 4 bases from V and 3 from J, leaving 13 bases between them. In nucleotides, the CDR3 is TGCGCCAGCAGTGCTACACAGGGTAACTACAATGAGCAGTTCTTC. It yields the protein CASSATQGNYNEQFF.

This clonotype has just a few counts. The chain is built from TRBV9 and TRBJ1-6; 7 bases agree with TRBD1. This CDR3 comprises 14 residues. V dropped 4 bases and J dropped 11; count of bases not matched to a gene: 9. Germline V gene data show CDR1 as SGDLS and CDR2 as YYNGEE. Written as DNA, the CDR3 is TGTGCCAGCAGCCCAACCGACAGGGCAACACCCCTCCACTTT. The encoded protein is CASSPTDRATPLHF.

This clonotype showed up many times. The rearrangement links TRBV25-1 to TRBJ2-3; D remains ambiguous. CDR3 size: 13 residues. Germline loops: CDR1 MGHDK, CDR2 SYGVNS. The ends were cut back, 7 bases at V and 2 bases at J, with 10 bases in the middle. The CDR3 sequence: CASMGRLTDTQYF. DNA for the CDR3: TGTGCCAGCATGGGAAGACTCACAGATACGCAGTATTTT.

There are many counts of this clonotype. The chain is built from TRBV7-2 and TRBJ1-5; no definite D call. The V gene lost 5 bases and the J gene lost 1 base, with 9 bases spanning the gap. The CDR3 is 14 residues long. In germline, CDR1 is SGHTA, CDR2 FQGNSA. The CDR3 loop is CASSMAGSNQPQHF. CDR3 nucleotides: TGTGCCAGCAGCATGGCGGGGAGCAATCAGCCCCAGCATTTT. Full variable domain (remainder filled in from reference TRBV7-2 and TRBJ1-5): GAGVSQSPSNKVTEKGKDVELRCDPISGHTALYWYRQSLGQGLEFLIYFQGNSAPDKSGLPSDRFSAERTGGSVSTLTIQRTQQEDSAVYLCASSMAGSNQPQHFGDGTRLSIL.

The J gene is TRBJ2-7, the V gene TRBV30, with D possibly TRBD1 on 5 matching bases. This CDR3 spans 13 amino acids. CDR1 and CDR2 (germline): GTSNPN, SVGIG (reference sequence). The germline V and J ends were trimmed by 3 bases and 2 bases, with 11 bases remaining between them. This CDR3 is CAWRGDRPYEQYF. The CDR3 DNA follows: TGTGCCTGGAGGGGCGACAGACCCTACGAGCAGTACTTC.

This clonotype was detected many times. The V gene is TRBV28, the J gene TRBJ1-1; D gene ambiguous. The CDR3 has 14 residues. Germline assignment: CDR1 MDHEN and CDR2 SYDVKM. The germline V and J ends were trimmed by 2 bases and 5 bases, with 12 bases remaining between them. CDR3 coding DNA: TGTGCCAGCAGTTTAAGAGGGAGGGTTACTGAAGCTTTCTTT. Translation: CASSLRGRVTEAFF.

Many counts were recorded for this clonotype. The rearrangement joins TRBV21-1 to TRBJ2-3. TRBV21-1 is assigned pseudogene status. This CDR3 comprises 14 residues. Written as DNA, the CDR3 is TGTGCCAGCGATCGTGGTCCTAGCACAGATACGCAGTATTTT. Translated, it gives CASDRGPSTDTQYF.

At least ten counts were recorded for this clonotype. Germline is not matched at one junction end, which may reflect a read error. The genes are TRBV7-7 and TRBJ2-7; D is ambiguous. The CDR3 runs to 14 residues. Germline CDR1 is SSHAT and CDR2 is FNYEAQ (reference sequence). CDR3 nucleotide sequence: TGTGCTAGCAGCTTCGGTCCCATCTCCTACGAGCAGTACTTC. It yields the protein CASSFGPISYEQYF.

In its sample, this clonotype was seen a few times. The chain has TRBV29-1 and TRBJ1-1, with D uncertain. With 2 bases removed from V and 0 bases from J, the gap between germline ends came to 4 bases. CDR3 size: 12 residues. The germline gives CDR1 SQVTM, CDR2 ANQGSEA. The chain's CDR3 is CSVEKLNTEAFF. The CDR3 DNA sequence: TGCAGCGTTGAAAAGTTGAACACTGAAGCTTTCTTT.

The CDR3 nucleotides are TGTGCCAGCAGGGGGACACAGGGGGCTGGCAATCAGCCCCAGCATTTT. This sequence encodes CASRGTQGAGNQPQHF. The chain employs TRBV21-1 and TRBJ1-5; the D segment call TRBD1 is taken from the table without a DNA check. TRBV21-1 is deemed a pseudogene. The CDR3 sequence is 16 residues long.

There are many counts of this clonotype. The CDR3 region has the DNA TGTGCCAGCAAGGACAGAAACATGAACACTGAAGCTTTCTTT. Protein sequence: CASKDRNMNTEAFF. The chain carries TRBV6-5 and TRBJ1-1, with TRBD1 as a possible D gene (6 bases). Germline V gene data show CDR1 as MNHEY and CDR2 as SVGAGI. This CDR3 region has 14 residues. V lost 7 bases and J 0 bases, leaving 12 bases between the germline ends.

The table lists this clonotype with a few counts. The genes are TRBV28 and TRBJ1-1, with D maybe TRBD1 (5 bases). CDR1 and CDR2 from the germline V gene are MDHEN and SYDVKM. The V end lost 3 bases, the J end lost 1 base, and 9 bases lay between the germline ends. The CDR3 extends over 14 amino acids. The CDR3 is CASSFPRGNTEAFF. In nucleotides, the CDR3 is TGTGCCAGCAGTTTCCCAAGGGGGAACACTGAAGCTTTCTTT.

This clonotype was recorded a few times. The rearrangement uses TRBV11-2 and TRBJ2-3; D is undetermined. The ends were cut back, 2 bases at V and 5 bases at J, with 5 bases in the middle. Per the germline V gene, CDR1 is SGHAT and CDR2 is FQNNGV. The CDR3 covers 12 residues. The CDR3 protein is CASSLWLDTQYF. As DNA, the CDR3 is TGTGCCAGCAGCTTATGGCTAGATACGCAGTATTTT.

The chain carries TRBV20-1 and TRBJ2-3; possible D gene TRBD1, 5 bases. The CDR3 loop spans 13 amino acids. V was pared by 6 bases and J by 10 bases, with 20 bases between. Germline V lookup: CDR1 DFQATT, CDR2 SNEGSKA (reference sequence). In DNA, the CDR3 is TGCAGTGCCCGGACATCATCTCAAGGTGCGCAGTATTTT. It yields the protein CSARTSSQGAQYF.

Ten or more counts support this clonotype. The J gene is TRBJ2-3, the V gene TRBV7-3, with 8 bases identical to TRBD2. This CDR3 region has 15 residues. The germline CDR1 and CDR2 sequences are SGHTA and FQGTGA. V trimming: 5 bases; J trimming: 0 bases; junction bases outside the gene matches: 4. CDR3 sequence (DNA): TGTGCCAGCAGCCCAATAGCGGGGAGCACAGATACGCAGTATTTT. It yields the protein CASSPIAGSTDTQYF. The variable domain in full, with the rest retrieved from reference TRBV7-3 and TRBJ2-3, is GAGVSQTPSNKVTEKGKYVELRCDPISGHTALYWYRQSLGQGPEFLIYFQGTGAADDSGLPNDRFFAVRPEGSVSTLKIQRTERGDSAVYLCASSPIAGSTDTQYFGPGTRLTVL.

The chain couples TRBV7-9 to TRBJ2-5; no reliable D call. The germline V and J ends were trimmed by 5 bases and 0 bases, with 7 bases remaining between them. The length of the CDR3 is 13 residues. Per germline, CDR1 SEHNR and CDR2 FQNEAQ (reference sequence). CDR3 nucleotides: TGTGCCAGCAGCCCCTGGTACCAAGAGACCCAGTACTTC. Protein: CASSPWYQETQYF.